These 15 T cell receptor beta chains originate from one sample sequenced in a study of PD-L1 blockade in urothelial cancer. TCRdb keeps only in-frame clones here, not all; method: immunoSEQ multiplex PCR. The sample has 55,000 to 85,000 clones; less than 90% are singletons. This specimen was PBMCs, taken around atezolizumab (anti-PD-L1) treatment. These receptors came from a man in his 60s with urothelial cancer.

The chain joins TRBV6-4 to TRBJ1-1, with a weak D call TRBD1 (5 bases). The CDR3 covers 13 residues. Between the trimmed V and J ends, which lost 6 bases and 2 bases, there was a span of 10 bases. From germline, CDR1 is MRHNA and CDR2 SNTAGT. The DNA of the CDR3 is TGTGCCAGCAGACACCAGGGAAACACTGAAGCTTTCTTT. It yields the protein CASRHQGNTEAFF.

V gene TRBV28 combines with J gene TRBJ2-3, with no clear D. The CDR3 contains 12 residues. Germline V gene data show CDR1 as MDHEN and CDR2 as SYDVKM. V lost 7 bases, J lost 1 base, and 6 bases lay in between. CDR3 loop: CASTRGTDTQYF. CDR3 bases: TGTGCCAGCACCCGCGGCACAGATACGCAGTATTTT.

J is TRBJ1-2 and V is TRBV6-5; TRBD1 is a possible D gene (5 bases). Germline CDR1 MNHEY, CDR2 SVGAGI. Trimming cost V 6 bases and J 5 bases, with 7 bases left between them. This CDR3 comprises 11 residues. The CDR3 loop reads CASRGGYGYTF. The CDR3 DNA reads TGTGCCAGCAGGGGGGGTTATGGCTACACCTTC.

The V and J genes are TRBV11-2 and TRBJ1-1; D gene unclear. The CDR3 contains 14 residues. The germline V gene encodes CDR1 SGHAT and CDR2 FQNNGV. Between the trimmed V and J ends, which lost 0 bases and 5 bases, there was a span of 10 bases. DNA for the CDR3: TGTGCCAGCAGCTTAGATCTTGTCGGTACTGAAGCTTTCTTT. Its translation is CASSLDLVGTEAFF.

The V and J genes are TRBV11-2 and TRBJ2-7, with 8 bases aligning to TRBD2. From germline, CDR1 is SGHAT and CDR2 FQNNGV. The CDR3 consists of 17 residues. With 4 bases clipped from V and 0 bases from J, the junction kept 11 bases outside the gene matches. The DNA for the CDR3 is TGTGCCAGCAGCTCCCTGAGGGAGCGGGGGAGCTCCTACGAGCAGTACTTC. Its protein product is CASSSLRERGSSYEQYF.

V gene TRBV6-6 combines with J gene TRBJ1-2; no definite D call. The germline CDR1 and CDR2 sequences are MNHNY and SVGAGI (reference sequence). The length of the CDR3 is 16 residues. The germline V and J ends were trimmed by 2 bases and 8 bases, with 21 bases remaining between them. Written as DNA, the CDR3 is TGTGCCAGCAGTTACAGTCCCCCCGGAGTGGCGGGGGGCTACACCTTC. Translating it yields CASSYSPPGVAGGYTF.

This sequence joins TRBV18 and TRBJ1-1; 8 nucleotides align to TRBD1. From germline, CDR1 is KGHSH and CDR2 LQKENI. V shed 3 bases and J 5 bases; nucleotides not matched to a gene: 11. This CDR3 has 16 amino acids. DNA of the CDR3: TGTGCCAGCTCACCGGTCGACAGGGGAATAGGTACTGAAGCTTTCTTT. Amino acid sequence: CASSPVDRGIGTEAFF.

The chain links TRBV11-2 to TRBJ1-3; D perhaps matches TRBD1 (5 bases). The V end was cut by 5 bases, the J end by 4 bases, with 21 bases between. The CDR3 runs to 17 residues. Looked up from germline, CDR1 is SGHAT and CDR2 is FQNNGV. The CDR3 coding sequence is TGTGCCAGCAGCCCCCCCTTTTTGGGGCCGGGCGGAAACACCATATATTTT. Translation: CASSPPFLGPGGNTIYF.

The CDR3 protein is CSAPRADTIYF. DNA of the CDR3: TGCAGTGCACCCCGTGCAGACACCATATATTTT. The V gene is TRBV20-1, the J gene TRBJ1-3; the D is unclear. V was cut by 6 bases and J by 8 bases, with 11 bases left in between. Germline V CDR1 and CDR2: DFQATT, SNEGSKA (reference sequence). The CDR3 covers 11 residues.

The V gene is TRBV28, the J gene TRBJ2-7, with a tentative D call TRBD2 (5 bases). This CDR3 has 14 residues. The germline gives CDR1 MDHEN, CDR2 SYDVKM. V lost 3 bases and J 5 bases, leaving 14 bases between the germline ends. The CDR3 loop reads CASSFKWEPHEQYF. The CDR3 DNA follows: TGTGCCAGCAGTTTCAAGTGGGAGCCCCACGAGCAGTACTTC.

V gene TRBV19 combines with J gene TRBJ2-1, with D tentatively TRBD1 (6 bases). The ends were cut back, 6 bases at V and 1 base at J, with 7 bases in the middle. This CDR3 comprises 13 residues. The V gene's germline CDR1 is LNHDA and CDR2 SQIVND (reference sequence). The CDR3 loop is CASRRGSYNEQFF. The CDR3 DNA sequence: TGTGCCAGTAGGAGGGGGTCCTACAATGAGCAGTTCTTC.

The chain uses TRBV4-1 and TRBJ1-1, with 9 bases matching TRBD1. Germline V gene lookup returns CDR1 MGHRA and CDR2 YSYEKL. V shed 0 bases and J 1 base; nucleotides not matched to a gene: 9. The CDR3 length is 18 residues. CDR3 region: CASSQDADRGHQNTEAFF. The CDR3, as DNA: TGCGCCAGCAGCCAAGACGCGGACAGGGGCCATCAGAACACTGAAGCTTTCTTT.

The chain couples TRBV10-3 to TRBJ1-6, with 7 positions matching TRBD1. Germline lookup yields CDR1 ENHRY and CDR2 SYGVKD. V trimming: 7 bases; J trimming: 9 bases; junction bases outside the gene matches: 9. This CDR3 region has 14 residues. CDR3: CAITEDREVSPLHF. The CDR3 region has the DNA TGTGCCATCACCGAAGACAGGGAAGTTTCACCCCTCCACTTT.

This clone was picked up one time. The rearrangement joins TRBV5-4 to TRBJ2-7; D might be TRBD2 (7 bases). CDR1 is SGHNT, CDR2 YYREEE, per germline (reference sequence). This CDR3 has 15 amino acids. Trimming removed 2 bases from V and 4 bases from J, with 16 bases in between. CDR3 protein: CASSLSWGGGYEQYF. The CDR3 nucleotides read TGTGCCAGCAGCTTATCCTGGGGGGGCGGGTACGAGCAGTACTTC.

In nucleotides, the CDR3 is TGTGCCAGCAGCCTCGGACAGGGGAGTTATGGCTACACCTTC. Amino acids: CASSLGQGSYGYTF. The V gene is TRBV6-5, the J gene TRBJ1-2, with 9 bases that match TRBD1. With V trimmed by 6 bases and J by 5 bases, 7 bases remained unmatched. The germline V gene encodes CDR1 MNHEY and CDR2 SVGAGI. The CDR3 is 14 residues long.